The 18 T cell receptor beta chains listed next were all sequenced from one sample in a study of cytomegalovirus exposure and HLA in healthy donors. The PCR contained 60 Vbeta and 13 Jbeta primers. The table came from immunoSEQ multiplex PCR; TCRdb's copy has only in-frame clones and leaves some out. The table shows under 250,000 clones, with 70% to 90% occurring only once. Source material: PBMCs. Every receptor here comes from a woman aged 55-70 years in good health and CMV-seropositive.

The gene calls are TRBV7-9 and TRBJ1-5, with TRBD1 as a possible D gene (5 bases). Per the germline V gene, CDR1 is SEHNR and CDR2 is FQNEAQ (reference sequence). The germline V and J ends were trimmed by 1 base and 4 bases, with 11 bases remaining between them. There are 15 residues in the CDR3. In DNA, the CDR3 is TGTGCCAGCAGCTTAGGGGGGGACGGTAATCAGCCCCAGCATTTT. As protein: CASSLGGDGNQPQHF.

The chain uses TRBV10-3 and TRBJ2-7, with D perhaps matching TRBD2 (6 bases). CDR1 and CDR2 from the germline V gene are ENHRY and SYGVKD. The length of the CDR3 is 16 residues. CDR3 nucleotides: TGTGCTCACAAGGAGTATAAGGAGGGTGGCTGGGCTGAGCAGTACTTC. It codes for CAHKEYKEGGWAEQYF.

The CDR3 DNA is TGTGCCAGCCGTCAGGGGGAGAACACTGAAGCTTTCTTT. This encodes CASRQGENTEAFF. The chain combines TRBV6-4 with TRBJ1-1, with 7 bases identical to TRBD1. Germline V lookup: CDR1 MRHNA, CDR2 SNTAGT. This CDR3 has 13 amino acids. Trimming at V came to 8 bases and at J to 1 base, leaving 4 bases not matched to a gene.

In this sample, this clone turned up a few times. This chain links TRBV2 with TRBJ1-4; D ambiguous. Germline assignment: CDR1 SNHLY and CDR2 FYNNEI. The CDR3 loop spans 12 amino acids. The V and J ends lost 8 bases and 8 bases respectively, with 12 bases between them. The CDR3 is CASLSREEKLFF. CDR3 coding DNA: TGTGCCAGCCTATCCCGAGAGGAAAAACTGTTTTTT.

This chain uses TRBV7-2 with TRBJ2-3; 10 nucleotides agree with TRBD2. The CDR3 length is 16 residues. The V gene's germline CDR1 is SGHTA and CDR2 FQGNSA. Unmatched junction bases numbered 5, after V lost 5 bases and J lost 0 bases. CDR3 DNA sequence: TGTGCCAGCAGCCTCCTGGGACTAGCGAGCACAGATACGCAGTATTTT. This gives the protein CASSLLGLASTDTQYF.

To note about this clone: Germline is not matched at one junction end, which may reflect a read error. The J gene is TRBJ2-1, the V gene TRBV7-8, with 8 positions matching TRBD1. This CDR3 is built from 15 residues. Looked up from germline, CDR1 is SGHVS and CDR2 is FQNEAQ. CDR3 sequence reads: CASSLDRGSYNEQFF. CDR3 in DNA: TGTGCCAGCAGTTTAGACAGGGGATCCTACAATGAGCAGTTCTTC.

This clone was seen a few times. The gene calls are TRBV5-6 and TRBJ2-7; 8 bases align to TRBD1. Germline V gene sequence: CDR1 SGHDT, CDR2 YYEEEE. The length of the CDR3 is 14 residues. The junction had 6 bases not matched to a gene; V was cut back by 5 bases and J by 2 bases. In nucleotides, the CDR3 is TGTGCCAGCAGTTTCTGGACAGGGACCTACGAGCAGTACTTC. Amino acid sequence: CASSFWTGTYEQYF.

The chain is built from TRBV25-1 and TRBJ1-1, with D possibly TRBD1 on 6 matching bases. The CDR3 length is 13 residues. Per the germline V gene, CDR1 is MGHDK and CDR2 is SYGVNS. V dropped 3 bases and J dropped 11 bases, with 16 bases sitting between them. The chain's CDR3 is CASSDSGGRRAFF. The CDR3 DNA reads TGTGCCAGCAGTGATAGCGGGGGGCGGAGGGCTTTCTTT.

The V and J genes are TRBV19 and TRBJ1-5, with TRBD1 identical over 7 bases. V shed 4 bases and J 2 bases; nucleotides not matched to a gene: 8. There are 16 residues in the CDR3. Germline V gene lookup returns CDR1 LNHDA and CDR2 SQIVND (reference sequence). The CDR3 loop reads CASSTPGQLGNQPQHF. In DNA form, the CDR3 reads TGTGCCAGTAGTACCCCGGGACAGCTGGGCAATCAGCCCCAGCATTTT. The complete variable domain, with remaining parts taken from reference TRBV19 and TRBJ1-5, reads DGGITQSPKYLFRKEGQNVTLSCEQNLNHDAMYWYRQDPGQGLRLIYYSQIVNDFQKGDIAEGYSVSREKKESFPLTVTSAQKNPTAFYLCASSTPGQLGNQPQHFGDGTRLSIL.

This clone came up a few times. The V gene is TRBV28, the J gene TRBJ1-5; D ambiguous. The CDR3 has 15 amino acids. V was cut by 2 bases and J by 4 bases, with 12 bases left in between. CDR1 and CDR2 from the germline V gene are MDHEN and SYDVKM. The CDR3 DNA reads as TGTGCCAGCAGTTTAGTCCAGGACTCTAATCAGCCCCAGCATTTT. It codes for CASSLVQDSNQPQHF.

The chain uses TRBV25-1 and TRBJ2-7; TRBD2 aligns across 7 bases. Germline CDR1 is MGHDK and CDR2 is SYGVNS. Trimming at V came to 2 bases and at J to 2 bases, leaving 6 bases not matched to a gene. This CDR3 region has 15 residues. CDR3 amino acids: CASSEPGGSPYEQYF. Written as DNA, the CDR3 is TGTGCCAGCAGTGAACCCGGGGGGTCGCCCTACGAGCAGTACTTC.

This chain's CDR3 is CASSLDAGGNGYGYTF. In DNA, the CDR3 is TGTGCCAGCAGCTTAGATGCCGGGGGGAACGGTTATGGCTACACCTTC. The chain has TRBV7-8 and TRBJ1-2; tentatively, D is TRBD1 (5 bases). The germline V gene has CDR1 SGHVS and CDR2 FQNEAQ. This CDR3 is built from 16 residues. Trimming removed 1 base at V and 5 bases at J, with 17 bases between.

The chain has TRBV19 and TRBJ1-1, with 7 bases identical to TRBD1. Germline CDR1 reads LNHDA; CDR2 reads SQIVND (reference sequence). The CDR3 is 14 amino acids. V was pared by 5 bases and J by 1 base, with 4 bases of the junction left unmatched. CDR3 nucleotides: TGTGCCAGTAGTTTGGGACAGACGAACACTGAAGCTTTCTTT. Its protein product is CASSLGQTNTEAFF.

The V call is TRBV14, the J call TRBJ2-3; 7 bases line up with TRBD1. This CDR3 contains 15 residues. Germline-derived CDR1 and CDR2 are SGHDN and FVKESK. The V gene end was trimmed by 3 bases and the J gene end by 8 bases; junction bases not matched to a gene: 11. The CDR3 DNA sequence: TGTGCCAGCAGCCAGTGGGACAGCTCCGTGGGTACGCAGTATTTT. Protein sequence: CASSQWDSSVGTQYF.

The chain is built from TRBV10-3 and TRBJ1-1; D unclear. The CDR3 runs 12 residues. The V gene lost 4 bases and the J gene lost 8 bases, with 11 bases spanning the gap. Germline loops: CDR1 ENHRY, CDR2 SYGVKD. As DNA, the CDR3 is TGTGCCATCAGTGGTGCGGGAAGCGAAGCTTTCTTT. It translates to CAISGAGSEAFF.

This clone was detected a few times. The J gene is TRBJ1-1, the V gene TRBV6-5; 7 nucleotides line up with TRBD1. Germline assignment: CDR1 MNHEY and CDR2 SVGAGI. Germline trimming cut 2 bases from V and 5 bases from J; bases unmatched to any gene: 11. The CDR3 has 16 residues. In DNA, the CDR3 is TGTGCCAGCAGTTACAGAGGGACAGCCTGGGGAACTGAAGCTTTCTTT. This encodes CASSYRGTAWGTEAFF.

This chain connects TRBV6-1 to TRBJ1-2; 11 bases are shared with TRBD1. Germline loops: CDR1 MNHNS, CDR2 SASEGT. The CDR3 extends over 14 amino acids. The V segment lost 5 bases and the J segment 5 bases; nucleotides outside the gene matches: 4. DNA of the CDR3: TGTGCCAGCAGTTCCGGGACAGGGGGTTATGGCTACACCTTC. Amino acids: CASSSGTGGYGYTF.

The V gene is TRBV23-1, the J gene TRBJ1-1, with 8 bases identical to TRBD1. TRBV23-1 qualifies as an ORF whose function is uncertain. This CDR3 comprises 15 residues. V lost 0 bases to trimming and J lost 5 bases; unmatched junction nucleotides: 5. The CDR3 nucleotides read TGCGCCAGCAGTCAATCGGAGCAGGGGGCTACTGAAGCTTTCTTT. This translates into CASSQSEQGATEAFF.